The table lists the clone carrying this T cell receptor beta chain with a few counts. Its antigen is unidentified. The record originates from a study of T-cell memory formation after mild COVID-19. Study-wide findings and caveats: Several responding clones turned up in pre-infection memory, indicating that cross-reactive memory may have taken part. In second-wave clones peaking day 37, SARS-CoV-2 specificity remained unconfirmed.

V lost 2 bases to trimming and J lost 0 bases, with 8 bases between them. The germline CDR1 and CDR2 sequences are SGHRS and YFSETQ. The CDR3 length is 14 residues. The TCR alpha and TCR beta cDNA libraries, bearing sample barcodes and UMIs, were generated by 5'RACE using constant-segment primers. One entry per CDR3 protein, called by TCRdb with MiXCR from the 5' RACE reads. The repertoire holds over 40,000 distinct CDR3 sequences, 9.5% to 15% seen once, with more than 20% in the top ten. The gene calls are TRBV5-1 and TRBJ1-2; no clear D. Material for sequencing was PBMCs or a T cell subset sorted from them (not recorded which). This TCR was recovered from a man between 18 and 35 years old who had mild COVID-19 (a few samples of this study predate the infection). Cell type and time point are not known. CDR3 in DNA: TGCGCCAGCAGCTTTGAGACTCCTAACTATGGCTACACCTTC. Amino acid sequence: CASSFETPNYGYTF.